The following is a T cell receptor (beta chain) sequence with its context. CDR1 and CDR2 from the germline V gene are MNHEY and SVGEGT. The CDR3 length is 13 residues. The V gene lost 2 bases and the J gene lost 3 bases, with 7 bases spanning the gap. These data originate in a study of T cell responses to AZD1222 COVID-19 vaccine. Profiling relied on immunoSEQ multiplex PCR, and the TCRdb table lists in-frame clones only, not all of them. The data hold 100,000 to 150,000 clones, with about 91% observed a single time. The V and J genes are TRBV6-2 or TRBV6-3 and TRBJ1-2; unclear D gene. The specimen comprised peripheral blood, sampled on day 0 of AZD1222 vaccination. The sequence came from an adult in good health. The CDR3 region is CASSYVGDYGYTF. CDR3 in DNA: TGTGCCAGCAGTTACGTCGGGGACTATGGCTACACCTTC.